This T cell receptor (beta chain) was sequenced in a study of regulatory T cells in long-lasting Graves disease. On the study more broadly: Treatment with antithyroid drugs for over 5 years, together with positive TSH receptor antibodies, meant persistent Graves' disease.

V gave up 6 bases and J gave up 2 bases; unmatched junction bases: 6. This CDR3 region has 13 residues. CDR1 is DFQATT and CDR2 is SNEGSKA in the germline V gene (reference sequence). The authors built TCR beta libraries using iRepertoire HTBI primers and Arm-PCR of CDR3 regions. Using its own MiXCR run on the multiplex PCR reads, TCRdb lists one record per CDR3 protein. The sample shows 400,000 or so distinct CDR3 sequences, around 22% of them seen only once. Stated time point: persistent/refractory GD, antithyroid drugs over 5 years with positive TRAb. After RNA was extracted from PBMCs, the TCR library was made from it. This clonotype was picked up a small number of times.

This sequence joins TRBV20-1 and TRBJ1-2, with TRBD1 matching 7 bases. The receptor comes from a female donor with Graves disease. Sample: peripheral blood mononuclear cells (PBMCs), taken when the disease was refractory, from a patient treated with antithyroid drugs. The CDR3 loop is CSARGQANYGYTF. The DNA for the CDR3 is TGCAGTGCCCGAGGACAGGCCAACTATGGCTACACCTTC.